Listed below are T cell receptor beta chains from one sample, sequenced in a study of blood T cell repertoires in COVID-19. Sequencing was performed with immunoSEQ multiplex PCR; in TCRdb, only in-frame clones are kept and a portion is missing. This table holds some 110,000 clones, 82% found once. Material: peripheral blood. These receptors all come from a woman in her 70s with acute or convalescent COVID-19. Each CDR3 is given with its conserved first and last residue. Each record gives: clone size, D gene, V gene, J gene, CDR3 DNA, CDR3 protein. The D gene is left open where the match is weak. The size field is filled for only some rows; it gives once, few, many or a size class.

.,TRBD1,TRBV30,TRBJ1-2,TGTGCCTGGAGTGTACAGGGGTATGGCTACACCTTC,CAWSVQGYGYTF
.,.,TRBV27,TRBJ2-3,TGTGCCAGCAGTTTTAAGGCAGGTGGGAGCACAGATACGCAGTATTTT,CASSFKAGGSTDTQYF
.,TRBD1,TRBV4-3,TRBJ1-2,TGCGCCAGCAGCCATAACCGGGACAGCTATGGCTACACCTTC,CASSHNRDSYGYTF
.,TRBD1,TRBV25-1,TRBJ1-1,TGTGCCAGCAGTAACAGACAGGGAATAACTGAAGCTTTCTTT,CASSNRQGITEAFF
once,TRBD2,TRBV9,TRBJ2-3,TGTGCCAGCAGCGCTTTGGGACTAGCGGGGGGCACAGATACGCAGTATTTT,CASSALGLAGGTDTQYF
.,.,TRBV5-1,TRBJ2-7,TGCGCCAGCAGCTTGGTTAACGAGCAGTACTTC,CASSLVNEQYF
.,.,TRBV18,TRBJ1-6,TGTGCCAGCTCACCCACAGGGAATGATAATTCACCCCTCCACTTT,CASSPTGNDNSPLHF
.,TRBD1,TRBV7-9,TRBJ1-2,TGTGCCAGCAGCTCCAGGGGGCATGGCTACACCTTC,CASSSRGHGYTF
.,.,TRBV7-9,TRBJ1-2,TGTGCCAGCAGCATCAACCCCCCAGGACAGAACTATGGCTACACCTTC,CASSINPPGQNYGYTF
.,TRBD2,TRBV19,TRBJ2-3,TGTGCCAGTAGACCTAGGGCGGGGAGGGCAGATACGCAGTATTTT,CASRPRAGRADTQYF
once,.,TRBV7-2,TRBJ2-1,TGTGCCAGCAGCTTAACGACAGGAGCTTACAATGAGCAGTTCTTC,CASSLTTGAYNEQFF
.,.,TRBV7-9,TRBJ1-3,TGTGCCAGCATCAAGGAGGCTGGAAACACCATATATTTT,CASIKEAGNTIYF
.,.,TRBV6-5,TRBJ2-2,TGTGCCAGCAGTTACTCAAGTGGGGCCGGGACCGGGGAGCTGTTTTTT,CASSYSSGAGTGELFF
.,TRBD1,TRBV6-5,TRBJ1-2,TGTGCCAGCAGTTACTATGGGACAGAATATGGCTACACCTTC,CASSYYGTEYGYTF
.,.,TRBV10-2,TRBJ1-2,TGCGCCAGCAGTGGAAGGACGGAAGGGGACTACACCTTC,CASSGRTEGDYTF
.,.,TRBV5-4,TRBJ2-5,TGTGCCAGCAGCTCCAAAACAGGAGACGAGACCCAGTACTTC,CASSSKTGDETQYF
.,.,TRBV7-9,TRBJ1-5,TGTGCCAGCAGCCGAGGGTTGAACAATCAGCCCCAGCATTTT,CASSRGLNNQPQHF
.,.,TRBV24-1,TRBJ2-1,TGTGCCACCAGCCAGACCGCGGATGAGCAGTTCTTC,CATSQTADEQFF
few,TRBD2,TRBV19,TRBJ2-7,TGTGCCAGTAGTAAACGGACTAGCGGGGGTAACTCCTACGAGCAGTACTTC,CASSKRTSGGNSYEQYF
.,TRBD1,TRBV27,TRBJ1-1,TGTGCCAGCAGTCACCGGGACAGGAACACTGAAGCTTTCTTT,CASSHRDRNTEAFF
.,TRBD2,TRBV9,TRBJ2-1,TGTGCCAGCAGCGTAGTGGCTAGCGGACACAATGAGCAGTTCTTC,CASSVVASGHNEQFF
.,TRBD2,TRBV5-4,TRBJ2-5,TGTGCCAGCAGCTTGGAGCTAGCGGGGGGGCAAGAGACCCAGTACTTC,CASSLELAGGQETQYF
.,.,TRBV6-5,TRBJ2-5,TGTGCCAGCAGTCCCCGACTAGGCTGGGAGACCCAGTACTTC,CASSPRLGWETQYF
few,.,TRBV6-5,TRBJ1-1,TGTGCCAGCATCGGAGACACTGAAGCTTTCTTT,CASIGDTEAFF
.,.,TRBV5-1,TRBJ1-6,TGCGCCAGCAGCTTGGAGAGGGGGACTAATTCACCCCTCCACTTT,CASSLERGTNSPLHF
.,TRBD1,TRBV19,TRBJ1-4,TGTGCCAGTAGTACCCTATCACAGGGGCCCGGTGAAAAACTGTTTTTT,CASSTLSQGPGEKLFF
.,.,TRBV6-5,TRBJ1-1,TGTGCCAGCAGTTACGTCCAGAACACTGAAGCTTTCTTT,CASSYVQNTEAFF
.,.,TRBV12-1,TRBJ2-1,TGTGCCAGCAGCGGTATACTAGCGGGGGGGCCCAATGAGCAGTTCTTC,CASSGILAGGPNEQFF
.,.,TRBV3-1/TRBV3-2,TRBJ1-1,TGTGCCAGCAGCCAAGATAATTTAATGGGGGGCACTGAAGCTTTCTTT,CASSQDNLMGGTEAFF
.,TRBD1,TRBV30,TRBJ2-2,TGTGCCTGGAGTAAACAGGGGACCGGGGAGCTGTTTTTT,CAWSKQGTGELFF
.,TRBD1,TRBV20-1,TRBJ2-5,TGCAGTGCTAGTAGAGGCCGGACAGGGGCGGGAGAGACCCAGTACTTC,CSASRGRTGAGETQYF
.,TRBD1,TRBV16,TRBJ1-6,TGTGCCAGCAGCCACCAGGGGGGTAATTCACCCCTCCACTTT,CASSHQGGNSPLHF
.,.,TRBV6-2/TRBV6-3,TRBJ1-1,TGTGCCAGCAGTTACGATGGAGGGGTCGAAGCTTTCTTT,CASSYDGGVEAFF
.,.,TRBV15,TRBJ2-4,TGTGCCACCAGCATAGGGGCGCGGGACAGAAAAAACATTCAGTACTTC,CATSIGARDRKNIQYF
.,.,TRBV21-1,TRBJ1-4,TGTGCCAGCAGCAAAGGGGCAGACAGGGGGGATGAAAAACTGTTTTTT,CASSKGADRGDEKLFF
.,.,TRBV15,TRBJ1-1,TGTGCCACCAGCAGACATACAGGTAGAAATGAAGCTTTCTTT,CATSRHTGRNEAFF
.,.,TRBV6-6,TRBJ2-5,TGTGCCAGCAGTGACGGGGGGCGGGGGACCCAGTACTTC,CASSDGGRGTQYF
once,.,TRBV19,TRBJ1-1,TGTGCCAGTAGTATTATAGGCAGGGACACTGAAGCTTTCTTT,CASSIIGRDTEAFF
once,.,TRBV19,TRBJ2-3,TGTGCCAGTAGTATCCGGGATTCAGATACGCAGTATTTT,CASSIRDSDTQYF
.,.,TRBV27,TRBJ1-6,TGTGCCAGCAGTTTATCAGGGGCAACGCCCCTCCACTTT,CASSLSGATPLHF
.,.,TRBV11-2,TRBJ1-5,TGTGCCAGCAGCTTAGGGACACTACAGCCCCAGCATTTT,CASSLGTLQPQHF
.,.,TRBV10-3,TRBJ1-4,TGTGCCATCAGCCCCGGGATGAGTGATGAAAAACTGTTTTTT,CAISPGMSDEKLFF
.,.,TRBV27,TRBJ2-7,TGTGCCAGCAGTAGAAACACAGGGATTCCCTACGAGCAGTACTTC,CASSRNTGIPYEQYF
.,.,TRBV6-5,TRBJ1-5,TGTGCCAGCAGTAGCGAGGGCGGTCAGCCCCAGCATTTT,CASSSEGGQPQHF
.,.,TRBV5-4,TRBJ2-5,TGTGCCAGCAGCTTGGGAGTGGGAGGCCAAGAGACCCAGTACTTC,CASSLGVGGQETQYF
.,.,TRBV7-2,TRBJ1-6,TGTGCCAGCAGCTTAGTACCACGGCAGGGCAATTCACCCCTCCACTTT,CASSLVPRQGNSPLHF
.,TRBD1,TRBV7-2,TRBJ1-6,TGTGCCAGCAGCTTAACGGGACAGGGGACTTCACCCCTCCACTTT,CASSLTGQGTSPLHF
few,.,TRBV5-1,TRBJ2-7,TGCGCCAGCAGCTTGGGCCCAGGACACGCCTACGAGCAGTACTTC,CASSLGPGHAYEQYF
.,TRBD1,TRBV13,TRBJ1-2,TGTGCCAGCAGCGTAGGGGGCAGAAACTATGGCTACACCTTC,CASSVGGRNYGYTF
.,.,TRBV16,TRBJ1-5,TGTGCCAGCAGCCAATTAGCTGGGAGCAATCAGCCCCAGCATTTT,CASSQLAGSNQPQHF
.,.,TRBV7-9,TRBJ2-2,TGTGCCAGCAGCGTATCCGGGGAGCTGTTTTTT,CASSVSGELFF
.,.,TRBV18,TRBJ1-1,TGTGCCAGCTCGGGAGACATGAACACTGAAGCTTTCTTT,CASSGDMNTEAFF
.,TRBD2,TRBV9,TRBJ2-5,TGTGCCAGCCAAGCGGGGCCGGGGGAGACCCAGTACTTC,CASQAGPGETQYF
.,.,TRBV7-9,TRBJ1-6,TGTGCCAGCAGCGACACAGGGCTAGGTTCACCCCTCCACTTT,CASSDTGLGSPLHF
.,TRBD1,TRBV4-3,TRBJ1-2,TGCGCCAGCAGCCAAGGAAGGGGGCGCACCTATGGCTACACCTTC,CASSQGRGRTYGYTF
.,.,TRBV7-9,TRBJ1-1,TGTGCCAGCAGCCTGGGGCAGGGCGCTGAAGCTTTCTTT,CASSLGQGAEAFF